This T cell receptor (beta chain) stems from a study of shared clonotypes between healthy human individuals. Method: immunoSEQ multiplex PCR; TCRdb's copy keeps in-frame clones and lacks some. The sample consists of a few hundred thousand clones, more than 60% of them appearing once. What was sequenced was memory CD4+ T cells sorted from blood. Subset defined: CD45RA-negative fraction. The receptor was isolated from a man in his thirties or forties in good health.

DNA of the CDR3: TGTGCCAGCAGTTCGGACAGGGGGAACAATGAGCAGTTCTTC. This codes for CASSSDRGNNEQFF. V and J are TRBV5-8 and TRBJ2-1; TRBD1 matches 10 bases. The CDR3 is made up of 14 amino acids. From germline, CDR1 is SGHTS and CDR2 YDEGEE. Trimming took 5 bases from V and 5 from J; bases not matched to a gene: 4.